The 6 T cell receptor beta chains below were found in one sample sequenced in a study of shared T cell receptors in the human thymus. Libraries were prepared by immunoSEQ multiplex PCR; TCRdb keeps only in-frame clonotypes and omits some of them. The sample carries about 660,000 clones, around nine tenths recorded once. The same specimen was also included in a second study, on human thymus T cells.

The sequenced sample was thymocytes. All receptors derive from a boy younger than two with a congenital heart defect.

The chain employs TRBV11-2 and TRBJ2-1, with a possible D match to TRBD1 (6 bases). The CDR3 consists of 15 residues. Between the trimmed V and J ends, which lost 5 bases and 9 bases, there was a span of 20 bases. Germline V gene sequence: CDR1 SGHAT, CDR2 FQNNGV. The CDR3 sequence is CASSALRNRDTEQFF. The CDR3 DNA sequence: TGTGCCAGCAGCGCGCTCAGAAACAGGGACACTGAGCAGTTCTTC.

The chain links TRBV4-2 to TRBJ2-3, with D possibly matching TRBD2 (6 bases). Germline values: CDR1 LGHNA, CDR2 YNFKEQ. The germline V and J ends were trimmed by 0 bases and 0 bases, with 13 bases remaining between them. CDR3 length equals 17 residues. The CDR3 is CASSQEGRDPSTDTQYF. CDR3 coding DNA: TGTGCCAGCAGCCAAGAAGGGCGGGACCCTAGCACAGATACGCAGTATTTT.

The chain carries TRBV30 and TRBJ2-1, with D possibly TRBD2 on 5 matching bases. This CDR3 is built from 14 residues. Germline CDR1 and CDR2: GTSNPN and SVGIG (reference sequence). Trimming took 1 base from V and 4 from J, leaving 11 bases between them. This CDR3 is CAWSDTGIYNEQFF. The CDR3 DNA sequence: TGTGCCTGGAGTGACACCGGGATTTACAATGAGCAGTTCTTC. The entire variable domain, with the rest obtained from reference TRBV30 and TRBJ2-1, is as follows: SQTIHQWPATLVQPVGSPLSLECTVEGTSNPNLYWYRQAAGRGLQLLFYSVGIGQISSEVPQNLSASRPQDRQFILSSKKLLLSDSGFYLCAWSDTGIYNEQFFGPGTRLTVL.

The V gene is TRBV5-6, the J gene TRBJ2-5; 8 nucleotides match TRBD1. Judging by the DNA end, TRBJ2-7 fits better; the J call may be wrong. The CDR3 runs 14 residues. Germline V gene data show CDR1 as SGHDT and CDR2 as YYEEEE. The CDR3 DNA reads TGTGCCAGCAGCTCACCGGGACAGGACTACGAGCAGTACTTC. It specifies CASSSPGQDYEQYF.

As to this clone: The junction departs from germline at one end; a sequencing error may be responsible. The CDR3 bases are TGTGCCAGCAGTGCGACCGGGGGGCCCCATCATTTT. Translation gives CASSATGGPHHF. The chain couples TRBV25-1 to TRBJ1-5; TRBD1 is a possible D gene (6 bases). The CDR3 is 12 residues long. The germline CDR1 and CDR2 sequences are MGHDK and SYGVNS. Together with reference TRBV25-1 and TRBJ1-5, the CDR3 gives the full variable domain: EADIYQTPRYLVIGTGKKITLECSQTMGHDKMYWYQQDPGMELHLIHYSYGVNSTEKGDLSSESTVSRIRTEHFPLTLESARPSHTSQYLCASSATGGPHHFGDGTRLSIL.

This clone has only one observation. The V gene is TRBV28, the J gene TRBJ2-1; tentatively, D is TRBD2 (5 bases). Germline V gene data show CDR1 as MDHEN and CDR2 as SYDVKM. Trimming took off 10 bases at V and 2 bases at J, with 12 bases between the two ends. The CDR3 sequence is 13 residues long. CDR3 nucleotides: TGTGCCACCCGGGATGCAACCTACAATGAGCAGTTCTTC. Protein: CATRDATYNEQFF. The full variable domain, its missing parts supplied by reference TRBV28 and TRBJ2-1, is DVKVTQSSRYLVKRTGEKVFLECVQDMDHENMFWYRQDPGLGLRLIYFSYDVKMKEKGDIPEGYSVSREKKERFSLILESASTNQTSMYLCATRDATYNEQFFGPGTRLTVL.